These T cell receptor beta chains were read from a single sample in a study of regulatory T cells in long-lasting Graves disease. MiXCR, run by TCRdb on the multiplex PCR reads, gives a single entry per CDR3 protein. The sample includes 500,000 to 800,000 distinct CDR3 sequences, approximately 31% seen only once; the top ten take around 40%. The sequenced sample was peripheral blood mononuclear cells (PBMCs), obtained when the disease was refractory, from a patient treated with antithyroid drugs. Receptor source: a female donor with Graves disease. CDR3s include the opening cysteine and the closing phenylalanine or tryptophan. Each record gives: CDR3 length, clone size, J gene, D gene, V gene, CDR3 protein, CDR3 DNA. A D gene is named only where the DNA matches it firmly. For some rows the clone size is stated as once, few or many, or as a class when expanded; others skip it.

14 | NA | TRBJ1-2 | TRBD1 | TRBV6-1 | CASSGRQGVNGYTF | TGTGCCAGCAGTGGACGACAGGGAGTGAATGGCTACACCTTC
15 | few | TRBJ2-2 | NA | TRBV20-1 | CSAREELTFTGELFF | TGCAGTGCTAGAGAAGAGCTCACCTTCACCGGGGAGCTGTTTTTT
16 | NA | TRBJ2-7 | TRBD1 | TRBV3-1 | CASSQAGTGISYEQYF | TGTGCCAGCAGCCAAGCCGGGACAGGAATTTCCTACGAGCAGTACTTC
15 | NA | TRBJ1-6 | NA | TRBV3-1 | CASSPPRAGNSPLHF | TGTGCCAGCAGCCCGCCCAGGGCGGGGAATTCACCCCTCCACTTT
16 | NA | TRBJ1-3 | NA | TRBV5-1 | CASSLAGALSGNTIYF | TGCGCCAGCAGCCTGGCCGGGGCCCTCTCTGGAAACACCATATATTTT
16 | few | TRBJ2-1 | NA | TRBV24-1 | CATSDSETSSYNEQFF | TGTGCCACCAGTGATTCCGAAACTAGCTCCTACAATGAGCAGTTCTTC
14 | NA | TRBJ1-5 | NA | TRBV6-1 | CASRNQFSNQPQHF | TGTGCCAGCAGAAATCAATTTAGCAATCAGCCCCAGCATTTT
14 | NA | TRBJ2-7 | TRBD1 | TRBV30 | CAWGQGGSPHEQYF | TGTGCCTGGGGACAGGGTGGGTCCCCCCACGAGCAGTACTTC
14 | NA | TRBJ2-7 | TRBD2 | TRBV28 | CASSSTGEGYEQYF | TGTGCCAGCAGTTCGACGGGGGAGGGATACGAGCAGTACTTC
17 | NA | TRBJ2-5 | TRBD1 | TRBV12-3/TRBV12-4 | CASSLTGGSEVQETQYF | TGTGCCAGCAGTTTGACAGGGGGATCGGAGGTCCAAGAGACCCAGTACTTC
12 | NA | TRBJ1-1 | NA | TRBV10-3 | CAISRVNTEAFF | TGTGCCATCAGTCGGGTGAACACTGAAGCTTTCTTT
16 | NA | TRBJ1-3 | NA | TRBV12-3/TRBV12-4 | CASSLTGTSSGNTIYF | TGTGCCAGCAGTTTAACAGGGACAAGCTCTGGAAACACCATATATTTT
14 | NA | TRBJ1-1 | NA | TRBV27 | CASSVERGDTEAFF | TGTGCCAGCAGCGTGGAACGGGGGGACACTGAAGCTTTCTTT
16 | many | TRBJ2-7 | TRBD2 | TRBV2 | CASRTFGAGGPYEQYF | TGTGCCAGCAGGACATTCGGGGCGGGAGGCCCCTACGAGCAGTACTTC
11 | many | TRBJ1-2 | NA | TRBV2 | CSAVTFYGYTF | TGTTCGGCCGTCACTTTCTATGGCTACACCTTC
15 | NA | TRBJ2-2 | NA | TRBV5-5 | CASSPTGQGTGELFF | TGTGCCAGCAGCCCTACCGGGCAAGGGACCGGGGAGCTGTTTTTT
14 | once | TRBJ2-2 | TRBD2 | TRBV6-9 | CASSYVGGSRELFF | TGTGCCAGCAGTTACGTGGGGGGGTCCAGGGAGCTGTTTTTT
14 | many | TRBJ1-4 | TRBD1 | TRBV12-3/TRBV12-4 | CASSLGTGREKLFF | TGTGCCAGCAGTTTAGGGACAGGGCGGGAAAAACTGTTTTTT
15 | few | TRBJ1-5 | TRBD1 | TRBV5-1 | CASSYGTGPDQPQHF | TGCGCCAGCAGCTATGGGACAGGGCCTGATCAGCCCCAGCATTTT
15 | NA | TRBJ1-1 | TRBD1 | TRBV5-5 | CASSLYYRGNTEAFF | TGTGCCAGCAGCCTATATTACAGGGGGAACACTGAAGCTTTCTTT
14 | few | TRBJ1-5 | NA | TRBV19 | CASSIELETQPQHF | TGTGCCAGTAGTATAGAATTGGAGACGCAGCCCCAGCATTTT
15 | few | TRBJ1-1 | TRBD1 | TRBV5-1 | CASQRDSTGNTEAFF | TGCGCCAGCCAAAGGGACAGCACGGGGAACACTGAAGCTTTCTTT
14 | many | TRBJ2-2 | NA | TRBV2 | CASILDSPTGELFF | TGTGCCAGCATCCTGGACTCGCCCACCGGGGAGCTGTTTTTT
14 | NA | TRBJ1-5 | NA | TRBV4-1 | CASSQQYLNQPQHF | TGCGCCAGCAGCCAGCAGTATCTCAATCAGCCCCAGCATTTT
12 | many | TRBJ1-4 | NA | TRBV11-2 | CASSYGGKKLFF | TGTGCCAGCAGCTACGGGGGAAAAAAACTGTTTTTT
13 | NA | TRBJ2-2 | NA | TRBV6-5 | CASSYFQTGELFF | TGTGCCAGCAGTTACTTCCAAACCGGGGAGCTGTTTTTT
15 | NA | TRBJ2-5 | TRBD2 | TRBV3-1 | CASSWGLAGSETQYF | TGTGCCAGCAGCTGGGGACTAGCGGGATCAGAGACCCAGTACTTC
14 | NA | TRBJ1-1 | NA | TRBV29-1 | CSVGGGGLNTEAFF | TGCAGCGTTGGCGGGGGGGGATTGAACACTGAAGCTTTCTTT
13 | NA | TRBJ2-1 | TRBD2 | TRBV20-1 | CSARTSGNNEQFF | TGCAGTGCTAGAACTAGCGGAAACAATGAGCAGTTCTTC
15 | NA | TRBJ1-1 | NA | TRBV7-3 | CASSLNAISNTEAFF | TGTGCCAGCAGCTTAAATGCGATTTCGAACACTGAAGCTTTCTTT
13 | NA | TRBJ1-1 | NA | TRBV19 | CASMWVENTEAFF | TGTGCCAGTATGTGGGTCGAAAACACTGAAGCTTTCTTT
14 | NA | TRBJ1-5 | NA | TRBV28 | CASSLGTRLEPQHF | TGTGCCAGCAGTTTGGGGACACGGCTGGAGCCCCAGCATTTT
17 | NA | TRBJ1-1 | TRBD1 | TRBV27 | CASSLSGDRVRFTEAFF | TGTGCCAGCAGTTTATCGGGGGACAGGGTCAGATTCACTGAAGCTTTCTTT
14 | NA | TRBJ2-7 | TRBD1 | TRBV28 | CASSRDRDIYEQYF | TGTGCCAGCAGCCGGGACAGGGACATCTACGAGCAGTACTTC
14 | NA | TRBJ1-4 | NA | TRBV5-1 | CASRSEPAEEKLFF | TGCGCCAGCAGATCAGAGCCGGCGGAGGAAAAACTGTTTTTT
14 | many | TRBJ2-5 | NA | TRBV2 | CASRGGSAQETQYF | TGTGCCAGCAGGGGGGGAAGCGCCCAAGAGACCCAGTACTTC
13 | few | TRBJ2-7 | TRBD2 | TRBV29-1 | CSVGGAGIGEQYF | TGCAGCGTTGGTGGAGCGGGAATTGGAGAGCAGTACTTC
14 | few | TRBJ1-2 | NA | TRBV7-9 | CASSFEWGQGSYTF | TGTGCCAGCAGCTTCGAGTGGGGGCAGGGGAGCTACACCTTC
16 | once | TRBJ2-2 | NA | TRBV9 | CASSVVESPRTGELFF | TGTGCCAGCAGCGTAGTAGAGAGCCCTAGGACCGGGGAGCTGTTTTTT
10 | NA | TRBJ1-1 | NA | TRBV12-5 | CASAGTEAFF | TGTGCTAGTGCCGGCACTGAAGCTTTCTTT
13 | NA | TRBJ1-2 | NA | TRBV12-5 | CASGLAQTYGYTF | TGTGCTAGTGGTTTGGCCCAAACCTATGGCTACACCTTC
16 | NA | TRBJ1-6 | TRBD1 | TRBV5-1 | CASSLGDSSRNSPLHF | TGCGCCAGCAGCTTGGGGGACAGCTCTAGAAATTCTCCCCTCCACTTT
12 | few | TRBJ1-2 | NA | TRBV10-3 | CATHPQGRGYTF | TGTGCCACACACCCCCAGGGAAGGGGCTACACCTTC
15 | NA | TRBJ1-6 | NA | TRBV20-1 | CSSKPRGVYNSPLHF | TGCAGTTCCAAACCACGGGGGGTCTATAATTCACCCCTCCACTTT
19 | many | TRBJ1-5 | TRBD1 | TRBV28 | CASSPSGDRGLDSNQPQHF | TGTGCCAGCAGCCCCAGTGGGGACAGGGGGCTGGATAGCAATCAGCCCCAGCATTTT
14 | NA | TRBJ1-2 | NA | TRBV4-1 | CASSQAGFTYGYTF | TGCGCCAGCAGCCAAGCAGGATTTACCTATGGCTACACCTTC
15 | few | TRBJ2-7 | NA | TRBV6-1 | CASSERPGTQYEQYF | TGTGCCAGCAGTGAACGACCCGGGACACAGTACGAGCAGTACTTC
14 | NA | TRBJ1-5 | NA | TRBV7-9 | CASSLSGRNQPQHF | TGTGCCAGCAGTTTGTCAGGGCGTAATCAGCCCCAGCATTTT